These 8 T cell receptor beta chains came from one sample sequenced in a study of T cell clones after liver transplantation. Data came from immunoSEQ multiplex PCR; TCRdb stores just in-frame clones and leaves some out. This table holds 20,000 to 25,000 clones, 65% to 85% found once. Sample: CD8+ T cells from blood, taken around 54 months after liver transplant. Receptors originate from a human patient who received a liver transplant. Some of the T cells may derive from the graft donor.

This rearrangement joins TRBV9 to TRBJ2-1; TRBD2 matches 9 bases. The V gene end was trimmed by 4 bases and the J gene end by 0 bases; junction bases not matched to a gene: 2. The CDR3 runs 15 residues. Germline assignment: CDR1 SGDLS and CDR2 YYNGEE. The CDR3 nucleotides read TGTGCCAGCAGCCTTAGCGGGAGCTCCTACAATGAGCAGTTCTTC. Translation gives CASSLSGSSYNEQFF.

The chain recombines TRBV28 with TRBJ2-7, with TRBD1 matching over 7 bases. Germline V gives CDR1 MDHEN, CDR2 SYDVKM. V was clipped by 6 bases and J by 4 bases; unmatched bases: 3. The length of the CDR3 is 12 residues. The CDR3 DNA reads TGTGCCAGCAGCGTACAGGGGTACGAGCAGTACTTC. Encoded protein: CASSVQGYEQYF.

The chain employs TRBV29-1 and TRBJ2-7; D is perhaps TRBD1 or TRBD2 (5 bases each). Trimming took off 4 bases at V and 7 bases at J, with 14 bases between the two ends. The CDR3 covers 12 residues. The germline CDR1 and CDR2 sequences are SQVTM and ANQGSEA. CDR3 nucleotides: TGCAGCGTTGGGAGACCTGAGGGGGAGCAGTACTTC. Protein product: CSVGRPEGEQYF.

About this clone: The sample carries other DNA sequences with the same CDR3. The genes are TRBV4-1 and TRBJ1-1; D is undetermined. Germline lookup yields CDR1 MGHRA and CDR2 YSYEKL. CDR3 length equals 14 residues. Trimming took off 0 bases at V and 1 base at J, with 6 bases between the two ends. Here the CDR3 reads CASSQETANTEAFF. The CDR3 DNA sequence: TGCGCCAGCAGCCAAGAGACGGCGAACACTGAAGCTTTCTTT.

The chain has TRBV6-4 and TRBJ2-1; TRBD1 matches 7 bases. Per the germline V gene, CDR1 is MRHNA and CDR2 is SNTAGT. The CDR3 sequence is 15 residues long. The V segment lost 1 base and the J segment 5 bases; nucleotides outside the gene matches: 5. For the CDR3, the DNA is TGTGCCAGCAGTGACTGGGACAGCCCCCACAATGAGCAGTTCTTC. As protein: CASSDWDSPHNEQFF.

CDR3 DNA: TGTGCCAGCAGTTTAAAGGGATCTTCCTACGAGCAGTACTTC. Its translation is CASSLKGSSYEQYF. The rearrangement joins TRBV27 to TRBJ2-7; D is unresolved. The CDR3 consists of 14 residues. Germline V CDR1 and CDR2: MNHEY, SMNVEV (reference sequence). Trimming removed 2 bases at V and 1 base at J, with 9 bases between.

The chain joins TRBV9 to TRBJ2-3, with 11 bases matching TRBD2. This CDR3 contains 16 residues. V was pared by 4 bases and J by 5 bases, with 9 bases of the junction left unmatched. Germline CDR1 is SGDLS and CDR2 is YYNGEE. CDR3 DNA sequence: TGTGCCAGCAGCCCAATAGCGGGGGGGATACTAGATACGCAGTATTTT. Protein: CASSPIAGGILDTQYF.

The chain joins TRBV25-1 to TRBJ2-7; a possible D gene is TRBD1 (6 bases). V was shortened by 8 bases and J by 1 base, with 9 bases between the two germline ends. The CDR3 is 12 residues long. Germline CDR1 reads MGHDK; CDR2 reads SYGVNS. The CDR3 nucleotides read TGTGCCAGCTCGACAGGTTCCTACGAGCAGTACTTC. It specifies CASSTGSYEQYF.